Below are 5 T cell receptor beta chains sequenced from a single sample in a study of long-term antiretroviral therapy in people with HIV. They ran version v3.0 of the immunoSEQ assay at survey level. Clones were read by immunoSEQ multiplex PCR, and TCRdb kept only the in-frame ones, dropping some. Among about 29,000 clones listed, more than 85% were seen once. Material: unsorted PBMCs, obtained about 5 years before starting antiretroviral therapy. The receptor set was obtained from a man aged 45-60 years with HIV.

The chain is built from TRBV28 and TRBJ1-2; 8 bases line up with TRBD1. V shed 6 bases and J 5 bases; nucleotides not matched to a gene: 11. This CDR3 contains 15 residues. In germline, CDR1 is MDHEN, CDR2 SYDVKM. CDR3 loop: CASSASTGGGYGYTF. As DNA, the CDR3 is TGTGCCAGCAGCGCCTCAACAGGGGGAGGATATGGCTACACCTTC.

This clone has a single count. The chain's CDR3 is CATSSSTGTKWNEQFF. CDR3 DNA sequence: TGTGCCACCAGCAGCAGTACCGGGACTAAGTGGAATGAGCAGTTCTTC. The chain couples TRBV15 to TRBJ2-1; 7 bases match TRBD2. The CDR3 has 16 residues. CDR1 is LNHNV and CDR2 is YYDKDF in the germline V gene (reference sequence). V shed 3 bases, J shed 7 bases, and the junction held 12 bases outside the gene matches.

This rearrangement joins TRBV4-1 to TRBJ2-7; the match to TRBD2 covers 7 bases. The germline CDR1 and CDR2 sequences are MGHRA and YSYEKL. This CDR3 is 17 amino acids long. J was trimmed by 0 bases and V by 2 bases; bases with no gene match: 10. The CDR3 coding sequence is TGCGCCAGCAGCCAAATAGGGCGGGGGAAGAGCTCCTACGAGCAGTACTTC. Its protein product is CASSQIGRGKSSYEQYF.

This clone was seen once. The rearrangement links TRBV11-2 to TRBJ2-7; TRBD2 matches at 8 bases. The CDR3 is 15 residues long. With 1 base clipped from V and 1 base from J, the junction kept 3 bases outside the gene matches. Per germline, CDR1 SGHAT and CDR2 FQNNGV. CDR3 DNA sequence: TGTGCCAGCAGCTTAGTACGGGGGGGATCCTACGAGCAGTACTTC. Its translation: CASSLVRGGSYEQYF. Complete variable domain (other parts from reference TRBV11-2 and TRBJ2-7): EAGVAQSPRYKIIEKRQSVAFWCNPISGHATLYWYQQILGQGPKLLIQFQNNGVVDDSQLPKDRFSAERLKGVDSTLKIQPAKLEDSAVYLCASSLVRGGSYEQYFGPGTRLTVT.

This chain joins TRBV9 and TRBJ2-2, with TRBD2 as a possible D gene (5 bases). V was clipped by 0 bases and J by 0 bases, with 6 bases between them. The length of the CDR3 is 15 residues. From germline, CDR1 is SGDLS and CDR2 YYNGEE. CDR3 protein: CASSVEGANTGELFF. The DNA of the CDR3 is TGTGCCAGCAGCGTAGAGGGAGCGAACACCGGGGAGCTGTTTTTT.